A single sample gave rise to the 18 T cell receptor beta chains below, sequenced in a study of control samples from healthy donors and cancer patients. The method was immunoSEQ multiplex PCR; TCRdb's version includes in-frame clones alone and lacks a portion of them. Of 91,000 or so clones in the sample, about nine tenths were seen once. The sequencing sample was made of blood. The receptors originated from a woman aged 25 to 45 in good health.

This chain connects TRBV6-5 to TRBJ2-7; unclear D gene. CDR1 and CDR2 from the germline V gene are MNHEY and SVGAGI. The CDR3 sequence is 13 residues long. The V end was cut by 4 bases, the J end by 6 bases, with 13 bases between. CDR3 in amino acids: CASSSRRAGEQYF. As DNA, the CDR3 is TGTGCCAGCAGTTCAAGAAGGGCCGGCGAGCAGTACTTC.

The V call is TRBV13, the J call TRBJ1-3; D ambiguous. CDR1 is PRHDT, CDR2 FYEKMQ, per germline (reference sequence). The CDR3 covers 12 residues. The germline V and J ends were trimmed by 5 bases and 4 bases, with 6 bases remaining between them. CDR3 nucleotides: TGTGCCAGCAGCACCCTAGGAAACACCATATATTTT. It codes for CASSTLGNTIYF.

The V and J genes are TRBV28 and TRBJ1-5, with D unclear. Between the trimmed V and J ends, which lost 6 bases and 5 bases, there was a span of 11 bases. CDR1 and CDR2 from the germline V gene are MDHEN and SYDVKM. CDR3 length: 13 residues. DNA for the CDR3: TGTGCCAGCAGCGCTATCGGAGATCAGCCCCAGCATTTT. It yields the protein CASSAIGDQPQHF.

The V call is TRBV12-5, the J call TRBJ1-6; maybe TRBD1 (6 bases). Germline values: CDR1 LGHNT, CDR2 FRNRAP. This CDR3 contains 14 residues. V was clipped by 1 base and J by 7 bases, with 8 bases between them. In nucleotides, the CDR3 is TGTGCTAGTGGTTTGGGCCAGGGGAATTCACCCCTCCACTTT. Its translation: CASGLGQGNSPLHF.

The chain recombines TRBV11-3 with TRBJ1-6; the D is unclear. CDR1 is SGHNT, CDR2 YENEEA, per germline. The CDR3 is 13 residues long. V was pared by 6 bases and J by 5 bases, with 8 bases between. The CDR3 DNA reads TGTGCCAGCAGTCTTCGGAATAATTCACCCCTCCACTTT. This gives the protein CASSLRNNSPLHF. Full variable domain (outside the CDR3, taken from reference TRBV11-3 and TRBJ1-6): EAGVVQSPRYKIIEKKQPVAFWCNPISGHNTLYWYLQNLGQGPELLIRYENEEAVDDSQLPKDRFSAERLKGVDSTLKIQPAELGDSAVYLCASSLRNNSPLHFGNGTRLTVT.

CDR3 sequence reads: CASGLKSGEGYTF. The DNA of the CDR3 is TGTGCTAGTGGTTTGAAGTCAGGGGAAGGCTACACCTTC. The chain is built from TRBV12-5 and TRBJ1-2, with D possibly being TRBD1 (6 bases). CDR1 and CDR2 (germline): LGHNT, FRNRAP. The CDR3 runs to 13 residues. The ends were cut back, 2 bases at V and 8 bases at J, with 12 bases in the middle.

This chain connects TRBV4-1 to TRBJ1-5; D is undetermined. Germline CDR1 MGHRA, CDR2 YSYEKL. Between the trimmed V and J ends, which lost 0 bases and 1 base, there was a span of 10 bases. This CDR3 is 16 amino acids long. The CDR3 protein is CASSQDPDGSNQPQHF. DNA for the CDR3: TGCGCCAGCAGCCAAGATCCGGACGGCAGCAATCAGCCCCAGCATTTT.

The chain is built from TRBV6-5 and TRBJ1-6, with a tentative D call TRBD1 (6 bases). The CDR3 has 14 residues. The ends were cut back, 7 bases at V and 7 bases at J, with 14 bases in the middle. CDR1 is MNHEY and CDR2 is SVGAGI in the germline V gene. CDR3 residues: CASTSGQGNSPLHF. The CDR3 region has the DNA TGTGCCAGCACCTCTGGGCAGGGGAATTCACCCCTCCACTTT.

CDR3 region: CASSSQQGAGTEAFF. DNA for the CDR3: TGTGCCAGCAGCTCTCAACAGGGGGCGGGCACTGAAGCTTTCTTT. The V gene is TRBV7-9, the J gene TRBJ1-1, with 9 nucleotides matching TRBD1. The CDR3 has 15 amino acids. Germline CDR1 and CDR2: SEHNR and FQNEAQ (reference sequence). J was trimmed by 4 bases and V by 4 bases; bases with no gene match: 7.

Written as DNA, the CDR3 is TGCGCCAGCAGCCCCCACCCGGGACAGGGAAGCTCCTACAATGAGCAGTTCTTC. This sequence encodes CASSPHPGQGSSYNEQFF. The chain links TRBV4-1 to TRBJ2-1; 9 bases map to TRBD1. The germline V gene has CDR1 MGHRA and CDR2 YSYEKL. This CDR3 is 18 amino acids long. The junction had 10 bases not matched to a gene; V was cut back by 4 bases and J by 0 bases.

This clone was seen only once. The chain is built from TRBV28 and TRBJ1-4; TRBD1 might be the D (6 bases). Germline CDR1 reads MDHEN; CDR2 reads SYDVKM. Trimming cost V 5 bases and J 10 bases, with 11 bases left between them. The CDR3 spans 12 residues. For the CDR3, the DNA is TGTGCCAGCAGTACCGAGGGGGGAAAACTGTTTTTT. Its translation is CASSTEGGKLFF. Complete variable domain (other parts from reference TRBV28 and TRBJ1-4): DVKVTQSSRYLVKRTGEKVFLECVQDMDHENMFWYRQDPGLGLRLIYFSYDVKMKEKGDIPEGYSVSREKKERFSLILESASTNQTSMYLCASSTEGGKLFFGSGTQLSVL.

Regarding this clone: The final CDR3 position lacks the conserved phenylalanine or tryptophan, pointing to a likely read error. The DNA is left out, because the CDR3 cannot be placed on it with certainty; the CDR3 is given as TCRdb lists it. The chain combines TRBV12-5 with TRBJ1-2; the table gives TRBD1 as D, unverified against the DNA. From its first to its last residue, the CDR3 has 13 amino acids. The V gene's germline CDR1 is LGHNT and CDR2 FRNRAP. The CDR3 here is CASGLVRAGLRPR.

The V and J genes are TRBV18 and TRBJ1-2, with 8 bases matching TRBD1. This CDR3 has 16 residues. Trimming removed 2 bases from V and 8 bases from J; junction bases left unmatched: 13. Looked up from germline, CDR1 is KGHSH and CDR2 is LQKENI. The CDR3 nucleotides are TGTGCCAGCTCACCAAGCACCGGGACAGGATTGCGCGGCTACACCTTC. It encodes CASSPSTGTGLRGYTF.

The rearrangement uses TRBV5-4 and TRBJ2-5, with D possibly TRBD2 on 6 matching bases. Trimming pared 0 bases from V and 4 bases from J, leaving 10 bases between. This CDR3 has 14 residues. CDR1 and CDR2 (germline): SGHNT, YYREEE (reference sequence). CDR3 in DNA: TGTGCCAGCAGCTTGGGCGGGGCCCTAGAGACCCAGTACTTC. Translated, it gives CASSLGGALETQYF.

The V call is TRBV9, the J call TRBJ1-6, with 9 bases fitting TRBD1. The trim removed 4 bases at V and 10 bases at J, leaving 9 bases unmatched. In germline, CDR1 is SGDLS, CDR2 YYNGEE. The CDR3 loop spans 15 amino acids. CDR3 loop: CASSSRDREGSPLHF. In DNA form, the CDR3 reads TGTGCCAGCAGCTCCCGGGACAGGGAAGGATCACCCCTCCACTTT.

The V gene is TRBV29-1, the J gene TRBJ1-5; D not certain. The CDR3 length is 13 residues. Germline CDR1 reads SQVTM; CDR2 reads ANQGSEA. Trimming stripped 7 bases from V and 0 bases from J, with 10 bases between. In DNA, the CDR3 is TGCAGCGCTGGCGGCGGTAGCAATCAGCCCCAGCATTTT. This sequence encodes CSAGGGSNQPQHF. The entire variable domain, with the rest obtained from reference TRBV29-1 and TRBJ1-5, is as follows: SAVISQKPSRDICQRGTSLTIQCQVDSQVTMMFWYRQQPGQSLTLIATANQGSEATYESGFVIDKFPISRPNLTFSTLTVSNMSPEDSSIYLCSAGGGSNQPQHFGDGTRLSIL.

The CDR3 here is CASQPSGAGYEQYF. CDR3 coding DNA: TGTGCCAGCCAACCTAGCGGGGCCGGCTACGAGCAGTACTTC. V and J are TRBV3-1 (or the pseudogene TRBV3-2) and TRBJ2-7; TRBD2 matches at 9 bases. V trimming: 8 bases; J trimming: 3 bases; junction bases outside the gene matches: 8. Germline V gene sequence: CDR1 LGHDT, CDR2 YNNKEL (reference sequence). The CDR3 loop spans 14 amino acids.

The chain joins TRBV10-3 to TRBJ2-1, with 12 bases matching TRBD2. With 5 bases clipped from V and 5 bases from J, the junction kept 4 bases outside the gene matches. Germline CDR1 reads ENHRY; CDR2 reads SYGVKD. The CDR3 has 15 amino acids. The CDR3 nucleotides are TGTGCCATCAGTAGGGCTAGCGGGGGGGACAATGAGCAGTTCTTC. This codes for CAISRASGGDNEQFF.